The 6 T cell receptor beta chains given below trace back to one sample, sequenced in a study of T cell repertoires in cytomegalovirus infection. TCRdb called the reads again in MiXCR, with one record for every CDR3 protein. Of hundreds of thousands of distinct CDR3 sequences in the sample, 11% were seen once. Sequenced material: PBMCs. These receptors all stem from a human donor in good health (CMV status not recorded). Some clones in this sample may be carry-over from other donors' samples.

This clonotype occurred many times. J is TRBJ1-1 and V is TRBV7-8; a possible D gene is TRBD1 (6 bases). CDR3 length: 12 residues. CDR1 is SGHVS, CDR2 FQNEAQ, per germline. With 11 bases removed from V and 10 bases from J, the gap between germline ends came to 20 bases. The CDR3 region is CAVGPLRGGAFF. CDR3 nucleotides: TGTGCCGTCGGACCCCTTAGGGGGGGAGCTTTCTTT.

Points on this clonotype: At one boundary the junction diverges from the germline segment, which might be a read error. This chain joins TRBV7-3 and TRBJ2-1; D not certain. Germline V CDR1 and CDR2: SGHTA, FQGTGA. The CDR3 consists of 17 residues. This CDR3 reads CAGSSYKGHSSYNEQFF. The CDR3 DNA follows: TGTGCCGGCAGCTCGTATAAGGGCCATAGCTCCTACAATGAGCAGTTCTTC. The entire variable domain, with the rest obtained from reference TRBV7-3 and TRBJ2-1, is as follows: GAGVSQTPSNKVTEKGKYVELRCDPISGHTALYWYRQSLGQGPEFLIYFQGTGAADDSGLPNDRFFAVRPEGSVSTLKIQRTERGDSAVYLCAGSSYKGHSSYNEQFFGPGTRLTVL.

The sample holds many counts of this clonotype. The rearrangement uses TRBV19 and TRBJ2-3; D is unclear. This CDR3 region has 12 residues. Germline-derived CDR1 and CDR2 are LNHDA and SQIVND (reference sequence). V was cut by 5 bases and J by 5 bases, with 8 bases left in between. For the CDR3, the DNA is TGTGCCAGTAGTGAGTTCAGAGATACGCAGTATTTT. Its protein is CASSEFRDTQYF. The full variable domain, with the rest looked up from reference TRBV19 and TRBJ2-3, is DGGITQSPKYLFRKEGQNVTLSCEQNLNHDAMYWYRQDPGQGLRLIYYSQIVNDFQKGDIAEGYSVSREKKESFPLTVTSAQKNPTAFYLCASSEFRDTQYFGPGTRLTVL.

The V call is TRBV20-1, the J call TRBJ1-6, with TRBD1 as a possible D gene (6 bases). In germline, CDR1 is DFQATT, CDR2 SNEGSKA (reference sequence). The V and J ends lost 4 bases and 4 bases respectively, with 11 bases between them. The CDR3 runs 14 residues. The CDR3 nucleotides read TGCAGTGCTACCCAGACAGGTTATAATTCACCCCTCCACTTT. Its protein product is CSATQTGYNSPLHF.

In its sample, this clonotype was seen many times. The chain joins TRBV11-2 to TRBJ2-7, with D tentatively TRBD1 or TRBD2 (5 bases each). Germline V gene sequence: CDR1 SGHAT, CDR2 FQNNGV. Trimming cost V 5 bases and J 3 bases, with 14 bases left between them. The CDR3 consists of 14 residues. Here the CDR3 reads CASSRPGTGYEQYF. The CDR3 bases are TGTGCCAGCAGCCGACCCGGGACGGGCTACGAGCAGTACTTC. Filled out from reference TRBV11-2 and TRBJ2-7, the complete variable domain reads EAGVAQSPRYKIIEKRQSVAFWCNPISGHATLYWYQQILGQGPKLLIQFQNNGVVDDSQLPKDRFSAERLKGVDSTLKIQPAKLEDSAVYLCASSRPGTGYEQYFGPGTRLTVT.

The chain couples TRBV20-1 to TRBJ2-7; no firm D call. From germline, CDR1 is DFQATT and CDR2 SNEGSKA (reference sequence). The CDR3 consists of 9 residues. V was clipped by 5 bases and J by 5 bases, with 4 bases between them. Here the CDR3 reads CSASDEQYF. The DNA for the CDR3 is TGCAGTGCTTCTGACGAGCAGTACTTC.